Listed below are T cell receptor beta chains from one sample, sequenced in a study of T cells after somatic rescue of genetic block. Clones were sequenced by immunoSEQ multiplex PCR, and TCRdb holds only the in-frame ones, with some missing. The table lists roughly 15,000 clones, approximately 75% of them singletons. The sample consisted of peripheral blood mononuclear cells (PBMCs). These receptors originate from a boy between 10 and 17 years old. The CDR3 runs from the conserved cysteine through the conserved F or W. D genes are given only for firm matches. Rows give clone size only sometimes, using once, few, many, or a class for an expanded clone.

D,size,V,J,DNA,CDR3
-,-,TRBV30,TRBJ2-7,TGTGCCTGGGGGGATCGAGAGCAGTACTTC,CAWGDREQYF
-,-,TRBV18,TRBJ2-7,TGTGCCAGCTCACCGGCAATTAACCTCAGACAGGCTAAATTCTACGAGCAGTACTTC,CASSPAINLRQAKFYEQYF
TRBD2,-,TRBV28,TRBJ2-6,TGTGCCAGCAGTTTAAGGCGGGGGGGCCGTGGGGCCAACGTCCTGACTTTC,CASSLRRGGRGANVLTF
-,few,TRBV5-4,TRBJ2-7,TGTGCCAGCAGCTTGGCCGGGCAGGCAGTCTCCTACGAGCAGTACTTC,CASSLAGQAVSYEQYF
-,few,TRBV5-1,TRBJ2-7,TGCGCCAGCAGCTTGGCCGGGACAACCGAGCAGTACTTC,CASSLAGTTEQYF
-,-,TRBV5-1,TRBJ1-1,TGCGCCAGCAGCTTGGTCGTTGGTGGGACTGAAGCTTTCTTT,CASSLVVGGTEAFF
-,few,TRBV7-9,TRBJ2-7,TGTGCCAGCAGCTTAATAGGACAGCGGCCCTTCTACGAGCAGTACTTC,CASSLIGQRPFYEQYF
-,few,TRBV7-2,TRBJ2-7,TGTGCCAGCAGCTCAGCCTACGAGCAGTACTTC,CASSSAYEQYF
-,-,TRBV7-8,TRBJ1-4,TGTGCCAGCAGCTTCAGGGGCCCTAATGAAAAACTGTTTTTT,CASSFRGPNEKLFF
TRBD2,-,TRBV4-1,TRBJ2-7,TGCGCCAGCAGCCAAGAGGATCCTAGCGGGGTAATCATGTACTTC,CASSQEDPSGVIMYF
TRBD2,-,TRBV18,TRBJ2-3,TGTGCCAGCTCACCTAGACTAGCGAGCACAGATACGCAGTATTTT,CASSPRLASTDTQYF
-,-,TRBV5-1,TRBJ2-3,TGCGCCAGCAGCTTGGAAAAGGGGAGAGATACGCAGTATTTT,CASSLEKGRDTQYF
-,-,TRBV23-1,TRBJ2-2,TGCGCCAGCAGTCTCAGAGTGGGGGGCCGGGGCACCGGGGAGCTGTTTTTT,CASSLRVGGRGTGELFF
-,-,TRBV2,TRBJ2-1,TGTGCCAGCAGTGAGACTGGGAATGAGCAGTTCTTC,CASSETGNEQFF
-,-,TRBV28,TRBJ1-5,TGTGCCAGCAGTTTAAACTGGGCCCAGCATTTT,CASSLNWAQHF
TRBD1,-,TRBV6-5,TRBJ1-1,TGTGCCAGCGTCGACAGGGCGAACACTGAAGCTTTCTTT,CASVDRANTEAFF
-,-,TRBV28,TRBJ1-6,TGTGCCAGCAGTTGGATTCCGGACGGTTACTATAATTCACCCCTCCACTTT,CASSWIPDGYYNSPLHF
-,-,TRBV7-6,TRBJ2-7,TGTGCCAGCAGCTTAGGGAACCTGGGCTGGTACGAGCAGTACTTC,CASSLGNLGWYEQYF
-,once,TRBV10-2,TRBJ1-6,TGCGCCAGCAGGGAGGGTTTTAATTCACCCCTCCACTTT,CASREGFNSPLHF
-,-,TRBV5-6,TRBJ1-2,TGTGCCAGCAGCCTGCTAAGGGGAAGTAACTATGGCTACACCTTC,CASSLLRGSNYGYTF
-,-,TRBV7-8,TRBJ1-2,TGTGCCAGCAGCTTAGAGGCGGCAGGAATGGGCGGCTACACCTTC,CASSLEAAGMGGYTF
-,-,TRBV28,TRBJ2-3,TGTGCCAGCAGTCCCCTCCCACTAACAGATACGCAGTATTTT,CASSPLPLTDTQYF
-,few,TRBV7-6,TRBJ2-7,TGTGCCAGCAGCTTAGAGGACACTAGGACCTACGAGCAGTACTTC,CASSLEDTRTYEQYF
TRBD1,-,TRBV28,TRBJ1-5,TGTGCCAGCAGTTTAGACCGCTACTTGGGACAGGGGTTGTATCAGCCCCAGCATTTT,CASSLDRYLGQGLYQPQHF
-,-,TRBV6-1,TRBJ2-7,TGTGCCAGCAGAGAGTGGGCGGGCCAGCAGTACTTC,CASREWAGQQYF
TRBD2,once,TRBV6-6,TRBJ2-1,TGTGCCAGCAGTTACTCGACTAGCGTAAGGGATGAGCAGTTCTTC,CASSYSTSVRDEQFF
-,few,TRBV6-5,TRBJ1-5,TGTGCCAGCAGTTACTCCCCTCGGGACGGGGGGCAGCCCCAGCATTTT,CASSYSPRDGGQPQHF
TRBD1,-,TRBV9,TRBJ1-5,TGTGCCAGCAGCGTAGATTGGGGAAGGGACAGGGCAGGCAATCAGCCCCAGCATTTT,CASSVDWGRDRAGNQPQHF
-,-,TRBV2,TRBJ2-7,TGTGCCAGCCTAGGCATAAGGCTTACCTACGAGCAGTACTTC,CASLGIRLTYEQYF
TRBD2,few,TRBV10-3,TRBJ2-1,TGTGCCATCAGTGCCCCGGGACTAGCCGGCGAGCAGTTCTTC,CAISAPGLAGEQFF
-,-,TRBV7-6,TRBJ2-7,TGTGCCAGCAGCTTTGCCAAAGCCCCCTCCACCTACGAGCAGTACTTC,CASSFAKAPSTYEQYF
-,-,TRBV28,TRBJ1-2,TGTGCCAGCAGCCCGACAAGTCGAGGCTACACCTTC,CASSPTSRGYTF
-,-,TRBV19,TRBJ1-1,TGTGCCAGTAGTATAGGGGGGGGGATTGACACTGAAGCTTTCTTT,CASSIGGGIDTEAFF
-,-,TRBV13,TRBJ2-3,TGTGCCAGCAGCTCCAGGGGGGGGACAGATACGCAGTATTTT,CASSSRGGTDTQYF
-,-,TRBV27,TRBJ2-3,TGTGCCAGCAGTTCCCCCTTGGGAGCAGATACGCAGTATTTT,CASSSPLGADTQYF
-,many,TRBV25-1,TRBJ2-7,TGTGCCAGCAGAGCCGGGGAGGAGCAGTACTTC,CASRAGEEQYF
-,-,TRBV18,TRBJ2-2,TGTGCCAGCTCAGATCCTACCGGGGAGCTGTTTTTT,CASSDPTGELFF
-,-,TRBV4-2,TRBJ2-7,TGTGCCAGCAGCCAAGATCTGGTCGGGAGCTCCTACGAGCAGTACTTC,CASSQDLVGSSYEQYF
-,-,TRBV19,TRBJ2-7,TGTGCCAGTAGTATGCAGAGCTCCTACGAGCAGTACTTC,CASSMQSSYEQYF
-,-,TRBV5-6,TRBJ1-2,TGTGCCAGCACCCTTAGGACAGTTCAATTCTATGGCTACACCTTC,CASTLRTVQFYGYTF
TRBD1,medium-sized,TRBV9,TRBJ1-5,TGTGCCAGCAGCGTGTTTCAGGGGGCTTATCAGCCCCAGCATTTT,CASSVFQGAYQPQHF
-,-,TRBV27,TRBJ2-5,TGTGCCAGCAGTTTATCACAGGTGGAGACCCAGTACTTC,CASSLSQVETQYF
-,-,TRBV19,TRBJ2-6,TGTGCCAGTAATAAGGGATCGCCTGGGGCCAACGTCCTGACTTTC,CASNKGSPGANVLTF
TRBD1,-,TRBV27,TRBJ2-3,TGTGCCAGCAGTTCCGACAGGGGGCAACATACGCAGTATTTT,CASSSDRGQHTQYF
TRBD1,-,TRBV7-2,TRBJ1-5,TGTGCCAGCAGCCCCGGACAGGGTAATCAGCCCCAGCATTTT,CASSPGQGNQPQHF
-,few,TRBV5-4,TRBJ2-7,TGTGCCAGCAGCTTCCAACAGGGACCTACCTACGAGCAGTACTTC,CASSFQQGPTYEQYF
-,-,TRBV5-1,TRBJ2-6,TGCGCCAGCAGCTTGTCTTCAGGGGCTGGGGCCAACGTCCTGACTTTC,CASSLSSGAGANVLTF
-,few,TRBV5-1,TRBJ2-5,TGCGCCAGCAGCTTGGCCGGCAGCGAAGAGACCCAGTACTTC,CASSLAGSEETQYF
-,-,TRBV5-1,TRBJ1-6,TGCGCCAGCAGCTTGGGGGTGGTGGGGTTAAATTCACCCCTCCACTTT,CASSLGVVGLNSPLHF
-,-,TRBV30,TRBJ2-2,TGTGCCTGGAGTCCCCTTGGGGCGCAAACCGGGGAGCTGTTTTTT,CAWSPLGAQTGELFF
-,-,TRBV12-5,TRBJ1-1,TGTGCTGGCCTAGGGGAGGGGAGCACTGAAGCTTTCTTT,CAGLGEGSTEAFF